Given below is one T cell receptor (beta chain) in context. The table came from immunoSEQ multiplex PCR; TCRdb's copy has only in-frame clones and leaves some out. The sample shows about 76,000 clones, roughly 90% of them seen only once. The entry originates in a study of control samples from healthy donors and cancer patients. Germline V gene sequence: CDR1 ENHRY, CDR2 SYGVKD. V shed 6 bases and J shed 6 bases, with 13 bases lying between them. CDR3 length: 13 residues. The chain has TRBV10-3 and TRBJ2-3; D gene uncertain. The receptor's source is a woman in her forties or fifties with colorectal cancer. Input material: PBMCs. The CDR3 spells CAIRPGQDDTQYF. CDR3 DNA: TGTGCCATCAGACCGGGCCAGGACGATACGCAGTATTTT.